The T cell receptor beta chain under discussion was sequenced for a study of blood T cells in healthy people across ages. Study-wide background: Capture via template switching afforded approximately one barcoded beta molecule per two T cells.

The sample holds a few counts of this clonotype. Per the germline V gene, CDR1 is SGHRS and CDR2 is YFSETQ. Deletions cut 1 base from V and 6 bases from J, with 17 bases between. The CDR3 is 16 amino acids. With a J-beta primer mix and a sample-barcoded 5' primer, a second PCR ran about 6 to 11 cycles. Each cDNA molecule was tagged by a template-switch adaptor with 12 random nucleotides. Each CDR3 protein is one row after TCRdb ran MiXCR on the 5' RACE reads. The sample holds under 1,000,000 distinct CDR3 sequences, under 40% seen once. The source material was blood. The origin of this receptor is a man between 18 and 35 years old in good health. The chain carries TRBV5-1 and TRBJ2-1; D gene uncertain. CDR3 sequence (DNA): TGCGCCAGCAGCTTGAGGTTGGGCTTGCAGACCAATGAGCAGTTCTTC. It translates to CASSLRLGLQTNEQFF. Variable domain in full (rest from reference TRBV5-1 and TRBJ2-1): KAGVTQTPRYLIKTRGQQVTLSCSPISGHRSVSWYQQTPGQGLQFLFEYFSETQRNKGNFPGRFSGRQFSNSRSEMNVSTLELGDSALYLCASSLRLGLQTNEQFFGPGTRLTVL.